What follows describes a single T cell receptor (beta chain). Its antigen is not known. Method: immunoSEQ multiplex PCR; TCRdb's copy keeps in-frame clones and lacks some. This table has about 92,000 clones, about nine tenths appearing once. The sample is drawn from a study of glioma-infiltrating T cells after dendritic cell vaccination. Study as a whole: Patients had newly diagnosed or recurrent glioblastoma and received dendritic cell vaccines. Study-wide points: Survival was not directly related to TCR clonality in these patients.

The CDR3 spans 16 residues. Germline V CDR1 and CDR2: LGHNA, YSLEER. Trimming removed 0 bases from V and 1 base from J; junction bases left unmatched: 2. Blood PBMC samples: pre-vaccination, two weeks post third vaccination, and at tumor progression. V and J are TRBV4-3 and TRBJ2-2, with 7 bases aligning to TRBD1. The sequencing used blood, collected before dendritic cell vaccination. The receptor comes from a human donor with glioblastoma. The CDR3 protein is CASSQEHRGNTGELFF. The CDR3 bases are TGCGCCAGCAGCCAAGAGCACAGGGGGAACACCGGGGAGCTGTTTTTT.